This T cell receptor (beta chain) was sequenced for a study of shared clonotypes between healthy human individuals. Study overall: There were three CD4 naive, three CD4 memory, two CD8 naive and one CD8 memory plates per donor.

About this clone itself: A read error likely explains this, since a far larger clone differs by one base. As the CDR3 is not closed by the conserved phenylalanine or tryptophan, this likely results from a read error.

This table comes from immunoSEQ multiplex PCR, and its TCRdb copy is limited to in-frame clones, with some not included. The sample has 850,000 to 1,100,000 clones; 70% to 85% are singletons. The source is a man aged 18 to 29 in good health. Some clones in this sample may be carry-over from other donors' samples. Specimen: memory CD4+ T cells from PBMCs. As to subset: CD45RA-negative fraction.

DNA of the CDR3: TGTGCCAGCAGCCACGCCACCCCTGACAGGGTTCCTGGCTATGGCTACACCTCC. Amino acid sequence: CASSHATPDRVPGYGYTS. The V call is TRBV4-2, the J call TRBJ1-2; 7 positions match TRBD1. The CDR3 consists of 18 residues. From germline, CDR1 is LGHNA and CDR2 YNFKEQ. J was trimmed by 4 bases and V by 3 bases; bases with no gene match: 17.